Below, one T cell receptor (beta chain) is given with its context. Its target antigen remains unknown. Nothing much larger sits one base from this clone, and base qualities are not available. The data originate from a study of control samples from healthy donors and cancer patients (dated by TCRdb to about 2020). Library creation used the immunoSEQ multiplex PCR assay. Sourced from immuneACCESS, this table was stored by TCRdb with only in-frame sequences that have V and J called. A share of the clones is absent; for the studies checked, an unresolved V gene accounts for under half, and the remainder has no known explanation. The sample table lists over 200,000 clones, almost 85% of them with a count of one. About an eighth of the sample is taken by the ten largest. This clonotype originated in a woman aged 60-75 years with lung cancer. Sample: PBMCs.

In nucleotide form, the sequence is TGTGCCAGCAGTTTGGGGTTGGCAGCTTTCTTT. This is translated as CASSLGLAAFF. The chain was built from TRBV2 and TRBJ1-1, with no confident D gene call. The germline V gene encodes CDR1 SNHLY and CDR2 FYNNEI. The V and J ends are trimmed by 5 bases and 10 bases, leaving 11 bases between them. Including the terminal cysteine and phenylalanine, the CDR3 comprises 11 residues. Only the CDR3 part of the read is kept: 33 bases, read in frame from the first base.